The sequence of this T cell receptor (beta chain) was determined in a study of Graves' ophthalmopathy and Graves' hyperthyroidism. Study-wide results and limits: Among thyroid clonotypes expanded above 0.001 frequency, most also appeared in blood.

Enrolled hyperthyroidism patients had a new diagnosis, a duration under 2 months, and an age of 18 to 65. Exclusion criteria comprised other autoimmune diseases, uncontrolled infections, pregnancy or lactation in patients. About this clonotype itself: Its target is not known.

This CDR3 contains 11 residues. Germline lookup yields CDR1 DFQATT and CDR2 SNEGSKA (reference sequence). The sequenced template was RNA, covering the TCR beta CDR3 region. HTBI primers were used in a first-round RT-PCR, which preceded a second-round multiplex PCR. TCRdb analysed the multiplex PCR reads with MiXCR anew, one entry per CDR3 protein. Counted here are some 1.1 million distinct CDR3 sequences, less than 45% occurring once; the ten biggest clones make up around 10%. Material: peripheral blood or thyroid tissue (not recorded which). The TCR comes from an adult man with Graves' hyperthyroidism. The chain recombines TRBV20-1 with TRBJ2-5, with D unclear. This CDR3 reads CSPGRQETQYF. The CDR3, as DNA: TGCAGCCCCGGTCGGCAGGAGACCCAGTACTTC.